This T cell receptor (beta chain) is from a study of shared clonotypes between healthy human individuals (dated by TCRdb to 2018 to 2020). Background on the whole study: A couple of women and three men aged 18 to 49 years were included in the cohort. Between about 0.94 and 8.9 billion PBMCs per donor were obtained by leukapheresis. For each donor, three plates each were used for CD4 naive and CD4 memory, two plates were used for CD8 naive, and one plate was used for CD8 memory. Different laboratories and diverse techniques were used to prepare libraries and sequence TCR repertoires, to increase sequencing depth and limit assay-specific biases. To estimate repertoire size and how much clonotypes are shared between individuals, the study performed deep sequencing of blood TCR repertoires from five healthy adults. Broader findings and caveats from the paper: Larger estimated clonotype richness was generally found for naive subsets than for memory subsets. About 5% of naive CD4, around 3.5% of naive CD8, 2% to 2.5% of memory CD4, and about 0.4% of memory CD8 clonotypes were shared across several donors. Pairwise subsampling indicated that sequencing depth was expected to affect the degree of clonotype sharing among donors. Only blood was sampled, and tissue TCR repertoires likely differ from those in blood. Incomplete sequencing was indicated by rarefaction of sorted-subset datasets, despite the large sequencing depth. Because the study included only a small number of donors, the genetic and exposure-history diversity represented was limited. Compared with non-shared clonotypes, clonotypes shared by all four sorted-subset donors had higher generation probabilities.

CD8 naive samples consisted of CD45RO-negative cells that were positively selected for CCR7, yielding a CD45RA+CCR7+ population without TemRA cells. Healthy HIV-negative adults with no recently reported acute infections or vaccinations were included as donors. Every donor was a Caucasian adult residing in Nashville, Tennessee, USA. After blood collection by leukapheresis, PBMCs were isolated using Ficoll-Histopaque density gradient centrifugation and then cryopreserved in the vapor phase of liquid nitrogen. Analytical flow cytometry was used to check the purity and quantity of each magnetically sorted T cell population. Genomic DNA was isolated from each sorted fraction and quantified by UV absorbance on a Nanodrop 2000c. Trimming costs V 2 bases and J 1 base, and their ends lie 16 bases apart. The CDR3 has 16 amino acids, counting the end cysteine and phenylalanine. Only the CDR3 part of the read is kept: 48 bases, read in frame from the first base. CDR1 and CDR2, per the germline V gene, are SGHDT and YYEEEE.

About this clone itself: The antigen this receptor binds is unknown. No clone much larger than this one lies a single base away; base qualities are absent.

Using the deep immunoSEQ assay, TCR CDR3 regions were amplified from genomic DNA by multiplex PCR. Genomic DNA extracted from each cell subset was distributed evenly over all wells of several immunoSEQ 96-well plates, and each plate served as one replicate. Each replicate PCR for sorted subsets received about 180 ng genomic DNA, equal to tens of thousands of T cell genomes. Purified libraries were quantified with a Qubit 3.0 fluorometer, sized on a Bioanalyzer 2100, and re-quantified with the KAPA Library Quantification kit. Every immunoSEQ 96-well plate was sequenced on a dedicated single-read 150-cycle Illumina NextSeq 550 flow cell. As for the authors' bioinformatics: Because the immunoSEQ output included only junctional sequences and no quality scores, the filtering could not be the same as the filtering used for full-length reads. Sequences were annotated with PyIR, a Python wrapper for IgBLAST v1.9, and V/J genes and CDR3 were assigned using IMGT germline references. Reads were removed for weak V/J assignments (E-value above 1e-6), missing CDR3, stop codons, out-of-frame junctions, or ambiguous translated residues. V3J clonotypes were defined as sequences sharing the same inferred V gene, J gene, and CDR3 amino acid sequence. The percentage overlap between two repertoires was calculated by dividing the number of shared unique clonotypes by the size of the smaller repertoire. Repertoire richness was assessed with RTK rarefaction, the Chao1 estimator, and Recon v2.1 estimates of unobserved clonotypes. Generation probabilities were computed with OLGA for all TCRbeta clonotypes obtained by the gDNA method from a handful of donors. In TCRdb, the immuneACCESS table is reduced to in-frame sequences with V and J assigned. These tables do not hold every clone; where another copy was compared, an unresolved V gene accounts for under half, and the others remain unexplained. That table gives V, J and clone size, and the DNA gave D and trimming. In this sample the table shows hundreds of thousands of clones, about 96% of which occur a single time. Together, the top ten hold 0.095% to 0.13% of the sample.

The receptor was derived from a young woman in good health. The V and J genes are TRBV5-6 and TRBJ2-7; a weak D assignment points to TRBD1 (6 bases agree). Sequenced material: naive CD8+ T cells sorted from blood. The intended sense of this specimen's cell subset or site label: CD45RA+CCR7+. The nucleotide sequence reads as follows: TGTGCCAGCAGCTTTATGGGGGCCCTATTTTCCTACGAGCAGTACTTC. Its protein reads: CASSFMGALFSYEQYF.